This T cell receptor beta chain was observed in a study of regulatory T cells in long-lasting Graves disease. Notes on the study in general: Favored gene segments in persistent disease were TRBV28, TRBJ1-2 and TRBJ2-5. Those with persistent Graves' had less TCR diversity than newly diagnosed patients. Investigators studied peripheral blood only, not thyroid tissue.

Time point defined: persistent/refractory GD, antithyroid drugs over 5 years with positive TRAb. There was RNA extracted from PBMCs, and the TCR library was made from it. This CDR3 contains 15 residues. With 2 bases removed from V and 0 bases from J, the gap between germline ends came to 10 bases. The germline gives CDR1 MDHEN, CDR2 SYDVKM. This clonotype appeared many times. Its antigen remains unidentified. Sequencing libraries for TCR beta were prepared with iRepertoire HTBI primers and Arm-PCR of CDR3 regions. Each CDR3 protein is one row after TCRdb ran MiXCR on the multiplex PCR reads. The sample includes 400,000 to 500,000 distinct CDR3 sequences, about a fifth of them seen just once.

Sequences were derived from peripheral blood mononuclear cells (PBMCs), sampled when the disease was refractory, from a patient treated with antithyroid drugs. The sequence derives from a female donor with Graves disease. The chain has TRBV28 and TRBJ1-2; tentative D call: TRBD1 (6 bases). Here the CDR3 reads CASSLTGAANYGYTF. In nucleotides, the CDR3 is TGTGCCAGCAGTTTAACGGGGGCAGCTAACTATGGCTACACCTTC.